This TCR beta chain was captured by sequencing in a study of blood T cell repertoires in COVID-19. At the level of the study: Collection of acute and convalescent COVID-19 samples took place in the United States, Italy and Spain.

The assay was immunoSEQ multiplex PCR, and TCRdb's table has in-frame clones only and misses some. The sample shows over 200,000 clones, about 85% of them seen only once. The CDR3 spans 13 residues. Germline V gene lookup returns CDR1 PRHDT and CDR2 FYEKMQ (reference sequence). Between the trimmed V and J ends, which lost 1 base and 4 bases, there was a span of 7 bases. Those enrolled, adults aged about 18 to 89 years, came from fewer than 25 US areas. Which cohort a participant joined came from the clinical history participants gave. Cohort 3 recovered donors had two negative PCRs, clearance, or symptom resolution.

The clonotype comes from a man in his forties or fifties who had recovered from COVID-19. V and J are TRBV13 and TRBJ2-5; D is unresolved. The material sequenced was PBMCs or T cells enriched from blood (not recorded which). In DNA, the CDR3 is TGTGCCAGCAGCTTAGAAACCGGAGAGACCCAGTACTTC. Amino acids: CASSLETGETQYF.